This T cell receptor beta chain stems from a study of blood T cell repertoires in COVID-19. Study in general: Both acute and convalescent COVID-19 samples were obtained from the United States, Italy and Spain. PBMCs, B-cell-depleted T cells, or T cells provided the cDNA or gDNA that made up the material.

In the authors' methods: From reference gene primer amplification, estimates of nucleated cell counts were derived. Using immunoSEQ multiplex PCR, the repertoire was profiled, and TCRdb retains in-frame clones only, with some absent. That table furnishes V, J and clone size, whereas the DNA furnished D and trimming. The sample yields some 300,000 clones, about 91% seen once. The sample comprised peripheral blood. The origin of this receptor is a woman aged 25 to 45 who had recovered from COVID-19.

CDR3 sequence (DNA): TGTGCCAGCAGCCGGACTAGCGGGGGTTTCACAGATACGCAGTATTTT. Residues: CASSRTSGGFTDTQYF. The chain has TRBV3-1 (or the pseudogene TRBV3-2) and TRBJ2-3, with 13 nucleotides matching TRBD2. Trimming took 4 bases from V and 2 from J; bases not matched to a gene: 3. The CDR3 loop spans 16 amino acids. The germline V gene encodes CDR1 LGHDT and CDR2 YNNKEL (reference sequence).